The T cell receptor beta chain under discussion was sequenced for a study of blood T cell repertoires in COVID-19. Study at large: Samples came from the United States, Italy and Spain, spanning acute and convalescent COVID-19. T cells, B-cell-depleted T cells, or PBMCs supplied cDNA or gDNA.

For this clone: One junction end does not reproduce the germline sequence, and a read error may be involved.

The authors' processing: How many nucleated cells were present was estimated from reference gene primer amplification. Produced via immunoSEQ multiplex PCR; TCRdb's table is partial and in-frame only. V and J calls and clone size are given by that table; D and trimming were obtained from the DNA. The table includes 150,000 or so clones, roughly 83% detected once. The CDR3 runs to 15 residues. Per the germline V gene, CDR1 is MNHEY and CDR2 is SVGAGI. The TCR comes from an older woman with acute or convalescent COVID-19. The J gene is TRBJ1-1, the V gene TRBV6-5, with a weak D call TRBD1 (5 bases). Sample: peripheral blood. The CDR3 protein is CASTMNLGANTEAFF. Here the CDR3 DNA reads TGTGCCAGCACCATGAATCTTGGGGCGAACACTGAAGCTTTCTTC.